This T cell receptor (beta chain) was found in a study of blood T cell repertoires in COVID-19. Whole-study context: Researchers got acute and convalescent COVID-19 samples from the United States, Italy and Spain. Nucleic acid was either cDNA or gDNA, and it came from T cells, B-cell-depleted T cells, or PBMCs.

As regards this clone: In the same sample, other DNA sequences code for this CDR3.

Germline trimming cut 6 bases from V and 4 bases from J; bases unmatched to any gene: 3. This CDR3 has 13 amino acids. Germline V CDR1 and CDR2: KGHSH, LQKENI. Original processing methods: Cell counts per sample came from amplifying reference gene primers. TCRdb's table, derived via immunoSEQ multiplex PCR, lists solely in-frame clones and lacks some. V and J calls and clone size are copied from that table; D and trimming were computed from the DNA. The sample carries under 95,000 clones, around nine tenths recorded once. This sequence joins TRBV18 and TRBJ2-7; 10 bases match TRBD1. Material for sequencing was peripheral blood. The sequence was collected from a woman aged 45-65 years in a cohort sampled during active COVID-19. In DNA form, the CDR3 reads TGTGCCAGCTCCCGGGACAGGGGATACGAGCAGTACTTC. Amino acids: CASSRDRGYEQYF.